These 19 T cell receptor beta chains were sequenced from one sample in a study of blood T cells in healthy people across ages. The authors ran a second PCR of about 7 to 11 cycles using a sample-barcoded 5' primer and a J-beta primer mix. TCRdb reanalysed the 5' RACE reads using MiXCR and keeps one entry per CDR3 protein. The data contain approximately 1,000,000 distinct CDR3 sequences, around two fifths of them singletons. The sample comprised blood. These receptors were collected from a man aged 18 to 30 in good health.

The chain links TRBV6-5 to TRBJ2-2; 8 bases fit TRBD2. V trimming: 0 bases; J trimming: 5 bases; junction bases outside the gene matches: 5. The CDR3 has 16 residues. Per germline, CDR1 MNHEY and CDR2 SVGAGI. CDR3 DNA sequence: TGTGCCAGCAGTTACTCAGCGGGGGCGGGTACCGGGGAGCTGTTTTTT. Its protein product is CASSYSAGAGTGELFF.

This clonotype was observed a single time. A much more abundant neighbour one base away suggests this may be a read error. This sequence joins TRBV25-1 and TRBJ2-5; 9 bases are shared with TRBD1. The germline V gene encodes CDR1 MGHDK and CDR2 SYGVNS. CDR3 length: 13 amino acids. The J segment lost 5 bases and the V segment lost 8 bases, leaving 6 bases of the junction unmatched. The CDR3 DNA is TGTGCCAGCGGGGATGGGACAGGGGAGACCCAGTACTTC. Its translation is CASGDGTGETQYF.

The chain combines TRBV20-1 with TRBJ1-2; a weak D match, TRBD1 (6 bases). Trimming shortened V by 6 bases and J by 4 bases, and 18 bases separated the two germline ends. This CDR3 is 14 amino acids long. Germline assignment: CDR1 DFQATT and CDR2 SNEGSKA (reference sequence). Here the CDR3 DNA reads TGCAGTGCCTCACCCCCAGGGGACCTCTATGGCTACACCTTC. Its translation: CSASPPGDLYGYTF.

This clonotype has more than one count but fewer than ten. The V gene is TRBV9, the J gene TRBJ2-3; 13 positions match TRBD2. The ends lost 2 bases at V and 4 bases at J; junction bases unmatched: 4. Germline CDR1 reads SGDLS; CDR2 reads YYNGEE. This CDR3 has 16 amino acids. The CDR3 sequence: CASSVTSGGAADTQYF. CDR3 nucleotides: TGTGCCAGCAGCGTTACTAGCGGGGGGGCGGCAGATACGCAGTATTTT.

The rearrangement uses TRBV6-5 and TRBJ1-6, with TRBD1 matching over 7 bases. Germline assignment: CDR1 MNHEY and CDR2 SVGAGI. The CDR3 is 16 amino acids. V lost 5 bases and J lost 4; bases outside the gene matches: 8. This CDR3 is CASSRQGGSYNSPLHF. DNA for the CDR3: TGTGCCAGCAGTCGCCAGGGGGGATCTTATAATTCACCCCTCCACTTT.

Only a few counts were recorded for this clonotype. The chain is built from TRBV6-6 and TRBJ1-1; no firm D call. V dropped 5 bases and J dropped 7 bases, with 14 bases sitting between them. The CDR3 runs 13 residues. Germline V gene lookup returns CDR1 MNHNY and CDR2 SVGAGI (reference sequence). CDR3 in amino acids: CASSLRARDEAFF. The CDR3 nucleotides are TGTGCCAGCAGTCTGAGGGCAAGGGATGAAGCTTTCTTT.

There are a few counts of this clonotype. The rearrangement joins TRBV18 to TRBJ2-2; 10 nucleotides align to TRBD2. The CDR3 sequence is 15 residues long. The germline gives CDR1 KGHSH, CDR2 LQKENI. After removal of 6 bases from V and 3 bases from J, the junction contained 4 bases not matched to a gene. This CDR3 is CASSRTSGDTGELFF. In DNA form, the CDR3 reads TGTGCCAGCTCCCGCACTAGCGGGGACACCGGGGAGCTGTTTTTT. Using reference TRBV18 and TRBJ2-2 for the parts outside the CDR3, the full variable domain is NAGVMQNPRHLVRRRGQEARLRCSPMKGHSHVYWYRQLPEEGLKFMVYLQKENIIDESGMPKERFSAEFPKEGPSILRIQQVVRGDSAAYFCASSRTSGDTGELFFGEGSRLTVL.

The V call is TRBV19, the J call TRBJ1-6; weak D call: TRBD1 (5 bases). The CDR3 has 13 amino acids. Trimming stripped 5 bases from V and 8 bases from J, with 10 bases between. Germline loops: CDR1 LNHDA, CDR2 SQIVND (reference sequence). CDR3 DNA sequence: TGTGCCAGTAGTGTTCAGGGTTATTCACCCCTCCACTTT. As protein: CASSVQGYSPLHF. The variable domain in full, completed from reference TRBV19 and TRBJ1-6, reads DGGITQSPKYLFRKEGQNVTLSCEQNLNHDAMYWYRQDPGQGLRLIYYSQIVNDFQKGDIAEGYSVSREKKESFPLTVTSAQKNPTAFYLCASSVQGYSPLHFGNGTRLTVT.

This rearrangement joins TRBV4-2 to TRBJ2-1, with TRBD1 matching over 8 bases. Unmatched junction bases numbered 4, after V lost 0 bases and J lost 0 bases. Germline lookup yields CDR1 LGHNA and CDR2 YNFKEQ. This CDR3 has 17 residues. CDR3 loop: CASSQDGDRRSYNEQFF. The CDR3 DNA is TGTGCCAGCAGCCAAGATGGGGACAGGCGCTCCTACAATGAGCAGTTCTTC.

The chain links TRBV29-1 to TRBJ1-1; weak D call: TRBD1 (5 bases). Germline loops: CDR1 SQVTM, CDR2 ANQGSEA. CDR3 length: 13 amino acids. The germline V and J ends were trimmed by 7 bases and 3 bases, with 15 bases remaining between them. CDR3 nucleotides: TGCAGCGCTCTAGGGGAATTTGACACTGAAGCTTTCTTT. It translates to CSALGEFDTEAFF.

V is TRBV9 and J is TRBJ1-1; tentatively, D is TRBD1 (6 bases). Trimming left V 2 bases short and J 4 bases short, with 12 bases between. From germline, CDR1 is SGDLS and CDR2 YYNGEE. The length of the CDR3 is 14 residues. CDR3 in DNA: TGTGCCAGCAGCGTCGCAGGGGTACGCACTGAAGCTTTCTTT. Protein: CASSVAGVRTEAFF.

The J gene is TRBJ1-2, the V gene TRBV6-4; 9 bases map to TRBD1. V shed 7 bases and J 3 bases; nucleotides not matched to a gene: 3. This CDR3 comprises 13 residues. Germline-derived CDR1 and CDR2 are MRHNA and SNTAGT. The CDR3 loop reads CASNRGPDYGYTF. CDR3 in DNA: TGTGCCAGCAACAGGGGGCCTGACTATGGCTACACCTTC.

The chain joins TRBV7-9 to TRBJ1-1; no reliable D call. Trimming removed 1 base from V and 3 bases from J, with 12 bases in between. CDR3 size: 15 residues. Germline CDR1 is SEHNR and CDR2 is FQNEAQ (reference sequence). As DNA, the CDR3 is TGTGCCAGCAGCTTAGTAGCTGGCCAAGACACTGAAGCTTTCTTT. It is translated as CASSLVAGQDTEAFF.

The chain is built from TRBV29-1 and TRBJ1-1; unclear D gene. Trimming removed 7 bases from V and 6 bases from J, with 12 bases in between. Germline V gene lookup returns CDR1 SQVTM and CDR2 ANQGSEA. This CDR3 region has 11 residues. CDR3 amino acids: CSAETGSEAFF. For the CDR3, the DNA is TGCAGCGCTGAGACCGGATCTGAAGCTTTCTTT.

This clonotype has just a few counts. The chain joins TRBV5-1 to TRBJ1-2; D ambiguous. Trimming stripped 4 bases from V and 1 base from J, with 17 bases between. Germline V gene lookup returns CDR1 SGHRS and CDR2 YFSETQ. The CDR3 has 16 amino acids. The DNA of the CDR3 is TGCGCCAGCAGCCCCGGGCCAACGGGGTTTAACTATGGCTACACCTTC. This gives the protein CASSPGPTGFNYGYTF. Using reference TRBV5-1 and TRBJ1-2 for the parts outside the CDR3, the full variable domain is KAGVTQTPRYLIKTRGQQVTLSCSPISGHRSVSWYQQTPGQGLQFLFEYFSETQRNKGNFPGRFSGRQFSNSRSEMNVSTLELGDSALYLCASSPGPTGFNYGYTFGSGTRLTVV.

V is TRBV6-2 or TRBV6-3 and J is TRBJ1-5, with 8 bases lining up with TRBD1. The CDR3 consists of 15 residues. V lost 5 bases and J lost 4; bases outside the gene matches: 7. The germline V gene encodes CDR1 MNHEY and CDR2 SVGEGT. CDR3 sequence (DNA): TGTGCCAGCAGTACTTTCCGGGACAGGAATCAGCCCCAGCATTTT. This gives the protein CASSTFRDRNQPQHF.

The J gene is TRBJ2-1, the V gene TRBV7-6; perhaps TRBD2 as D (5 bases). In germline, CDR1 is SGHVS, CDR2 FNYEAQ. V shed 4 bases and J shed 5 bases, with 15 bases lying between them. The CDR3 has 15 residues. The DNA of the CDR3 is TGTGCCAGCAGCTACACATCCGGGATACACAATGAGCAGTTCTTC. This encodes CASSYTSGIHNEQFF.

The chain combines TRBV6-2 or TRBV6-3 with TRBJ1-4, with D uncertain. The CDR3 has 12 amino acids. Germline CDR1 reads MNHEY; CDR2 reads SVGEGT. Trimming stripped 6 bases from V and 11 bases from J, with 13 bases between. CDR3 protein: CASSLPGVKLFF. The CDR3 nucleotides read TGTGCCAGCAGCCTACCCGGGGTCAAACTGTTTTTT.

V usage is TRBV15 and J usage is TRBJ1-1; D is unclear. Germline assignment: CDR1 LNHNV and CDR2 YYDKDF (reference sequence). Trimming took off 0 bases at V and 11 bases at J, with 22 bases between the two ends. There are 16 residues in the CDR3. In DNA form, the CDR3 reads TGTGCCACCAGCAGAGATAGAGAGGGCGGATGGATTAAGGCTTTCTTT. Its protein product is CATSRDREGGWIKAFF.